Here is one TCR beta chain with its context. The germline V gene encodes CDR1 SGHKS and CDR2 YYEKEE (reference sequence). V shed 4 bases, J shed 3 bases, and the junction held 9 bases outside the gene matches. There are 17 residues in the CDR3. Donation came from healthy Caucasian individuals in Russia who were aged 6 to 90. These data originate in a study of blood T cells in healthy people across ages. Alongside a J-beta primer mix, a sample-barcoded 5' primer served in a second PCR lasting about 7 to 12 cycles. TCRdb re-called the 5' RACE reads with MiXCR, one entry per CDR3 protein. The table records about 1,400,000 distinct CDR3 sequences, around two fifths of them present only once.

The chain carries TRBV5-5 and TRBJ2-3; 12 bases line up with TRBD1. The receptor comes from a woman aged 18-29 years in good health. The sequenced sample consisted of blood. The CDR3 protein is CASSPSWDRGRTDTQYF. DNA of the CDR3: TGTGCCAGCAGCCCATCCTGGGACAGGGGGCGTACAGATACGCAGTATTTT.